This T cell receptor (beta chain) was sequenced in a study of blood T cell repertoires in COVID-19. The V gene's germline CDR1 is MNHEY and CDR2 SVGEGT. The CDR3 contains 18 residues. The ends lost 2 bases at V and 2 bases at J; junction bases unmatched: 11. Measured with immunoSEQ multiplex PCR; TCRdb has only the in-frame clones, and not every one. The repertoire has 250,000 or so clones, 70% to 90% of them found once; the top ten carry around 6.6%. The sample consisted of peripheral blood. The chain joins TRBV6-2 or TRBV6-3 to TRBJ2-7, with TRBD2 matching 11 bases. The receptor's source is a woman younger than 45 with COVID-19, enrolled during active disease. The CDR3 bases are TGTGCCAGCAGTTACGATCCTAGCGGGAGGACGCCAGCCTACGAGCAGTACGTC. Translation: CASSYDPSGRTPAYEQYV.